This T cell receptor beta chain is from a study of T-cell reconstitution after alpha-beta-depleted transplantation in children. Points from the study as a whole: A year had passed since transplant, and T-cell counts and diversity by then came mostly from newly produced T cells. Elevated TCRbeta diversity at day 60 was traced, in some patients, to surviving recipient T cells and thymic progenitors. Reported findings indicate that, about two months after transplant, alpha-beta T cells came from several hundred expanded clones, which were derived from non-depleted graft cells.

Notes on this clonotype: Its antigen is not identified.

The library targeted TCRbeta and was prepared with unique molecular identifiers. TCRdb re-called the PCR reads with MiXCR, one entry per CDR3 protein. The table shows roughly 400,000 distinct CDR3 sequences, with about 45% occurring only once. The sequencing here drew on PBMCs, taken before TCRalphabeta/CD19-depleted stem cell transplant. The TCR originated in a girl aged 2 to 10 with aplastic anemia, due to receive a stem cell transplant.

The CDR3 sequence: CASSPPLLPGGMGRNPGEAFF. In nucleotides, the CDR3 is TGTGCCAGCAGCCCCCCCCTCCTACCGGGGGGAATGGGACGAAATCCAGGCGAAGCTTTCTTT. The chain employs TRBV11-1 and TRBJ1-1; weak D call: TRBD1 (5 bases). This CDR3 contains 21 residues. In germline, CDR1 is SGHAT, CDR2 FQDESV (reference sequence). Trimming removed 5 bases from V and 8 bases from J, with 39 bases in between.